This TCR beta chain was observed in a study of cytomegalovirus exposure and HLA in healthy donors. Findings and caveats of the study: Association with HLA alleles at 0.05 false discovery rate was found for 16,951 TCR beta sequences in a later analysis.

The donors gave bone marrow, and they were healthy. 13 Jbeta primers and 60 Vbeta primers were used for the PCR. Produced via immunoSEQ multiplex PCR; TCRdb's table is partial and in-frame only. Seen here are roughly 120,000 clones, about four fifths observed once, and the top ten hold about a fifth. The V end was cut by 4 bases, the J end by 1 base, with 7 bases between. The CDR3 is 12 residues long. Looked up from germline, CDR1 is SQVTM and CDR2 is ANQGSEA. With regard to this clone: No antigen is known for it.

The chain couples TRBV29-1 to TRBJ1-2; D unclear. The specimen sequenced was PBMCs. The sequence was obtained from a man in his thirties or forties in good health and CMV-seropositive. DNA for the CDR3: TGCAGCGTTGGGCGGGGTAACTATGGCTACACCTTC. Translating gives CSVGRGNYGYTF.